This TCR beta chain was sequenced in a study of blood T cell repertoires in COVID-19. This clone was seen a handful of times. CDR1 is MNHEY and CDR2 is SVGAGI in the germline V gene. This CDR3 has 13 residues. Trimming took off 8 bases at V and 4 bases at J, with 9 bases between the two ends. Here immunoSEQ multiplex PCR was the method, and the copy in TCRdb shows in-frame clones only, minus some. The sample carries 150,000 or so clones, around four fifths recorded once. Sequences were obtained from peripheral blood. This chain joins TRBV6-5 and TRBJ2-6; tentative D call: TRBD2 (6 bases). The source of this sequence is a human donor in a cohort sampled during active COVID-19. CDR3 sequence (DNA): TGTGCCAGCTGGAGGGGAGGGGCCAACGTCCTGACTTTC. It codes for CASWRGGANVLTF.